This T cell receptor (beta chain) was sequenced in a study of T-cell memory formation after mild COVID-19. Looking at the study overall: Across donors, TCR clusters were largely donor specific.

Employing constant-segment primers, 5'RACE generated TCR alpha and TCR beta cDNA libraries bearing sample barcodes and UMIs. Each CDR3 protein gets one entry after TCRdb re-called the 5' RACE reads with MiXCR. The sample contains some 600,000 distinct CDR3 sequences, 17% of which appear only once. Study outcomes and limitations: CD4/CD8 balance characterized clones contracting day 15 to 85, and CD4+ skew characterized later expanders. Clones which contracted sat mainly in CM and EM if CD4+, and in EMRA if CD8+.

As for this clonotype: As yet, its antigen is unknown.

This CDR3 region has 13 residues. Per the germline V gene, CDR1 is MGHRA and CDR2 is YSYEKL. Deletions cut 1 base from V and 9 bases from J, with 13 bases between. Material: PBMCs or a T cell subset sorted from them (not recorded which). This receptor was obtained from an adult woman who had mild COVID-19 (a few samples of this study predate the infection). Cell type and time point are not known. This chain connects TRBV4-1 to TRBJ2-7; D perhaps matches TRBD1 (6 bases). This chain's CDR3 is CASSQAGTTGQYF. The DNA for the CDR3 is TGCGCCAGCAGCCAAGCTGGGACAACGGGGCAGTACTTC.